This T cell receptor (beta chain) is from a study of vaccination and CD4 T cells after COVID-19. Study-wide background: Of the convalescent patients, who were SARS-CoV-2 positive by nasal swab PCR, about ten had mild and one severe disease.

Treatment specified: roughly 10-day PBMC culture with coronavirus spike peptide pools or control peptides (ViraFEST assay). The positive PCR dates, which preceded the US Alpha, Beta and Delta variants, fell between March and December 2020. With about 10 ug/ml peptide pools and around 9.6 IU/ml IL-2, PBMCs were cultured at a few million per well. Concerning this clonotype itself: Its target is unknown.

Cultured CD4+ T cells had their DNA profiled by the Oncomine TCR Beta short-read assay. TCRdb re-called the PCR reads with MiXCR, one entry per CDR3 protein. The sample has about 13,000 distinct CDR3 sequences; just over 55% are singletons. The CDR3 sequence is 14 residues long. Germline lookup yields CDR1 MNHNS and CDR2 SASEGT. The V end lost 8 bases, the J end lost 2 bases, and 14 bases lay between the germline ends. This chain connects TRBV6-1 to TRBJ2-3; no firm D call. This receptor was obtained from a human donor who had recovered from COVID-19. The sequenced material came from CD4+ T cells from blood, cultured in vitro. Here the CDR3 DNA reads TGTGCCAGCCCCGGGCCGTACGACACAGATACGCAGTATTTT. Its translation: CASPGPYDTDTQYF.